The 23 T cell receptor beta chains listed next were all sequenced from one sample in a study of blood T cell repertoires in COVID-19. Here immunoSEQ multiplex PCR was the method, and the copy in TCRdb shows in-frame clones only, minus some. The profile shows some 83,000 clones, 82% of them singletons. Sequencing input: peripheral blood. These receptors all come from a human donor in a cohort sampled during active COVID-19.

This sequence joins TRBV7-3 and TRBJ1-1; the match to TRBD1 covers 8 bases. The junction had 7 bases not matched to a gene; V was cut back by 1 base and J by 3 bases. There are 16 residues in the CDR3. Germline V CDR1 and CDR2: SGHTA, FQGTGA. This CDR3 reads CASSLSPRGRDTEAFF. The CDR3 DNA reads TGTGCCAGCAGCTTAAGCCCCAGGGGGCGGGACACTGAAGCTTTCTTT.

J is TRBJ2-7 and V is TRBV7-2, with TRBD1 identical over 9 bases. The CDR3 contains 15 residues. Germline assignment: CDR1 SGHTA and CDR2 FQGNSA. The V segment lost 4 bases and the J segment 3 bases; nucleotides outside the gene matches: 7. CDR3: CASSSTDRGIYEQYF. The CDR3 DNA is TGTGCCAGCAGCTCCACCGACAGGGGGATCTACGAGCAGTACTTC.

V is TRBV2 and J is TRBJ1-3; 8 nucleotides align to TRBD1. J was trimmed by 3 bases and V by 4 bases; bases with no gene match: 2. The CDR3 contains 14 residues. Germline CDR1 SNHLY, CDR2 FYNNEI. The DNA for the CDR3 is TGTGCCAGCAGTGCAGGGGGCGGTGGAAACACCATATATTTT. This encodes CASSAGGGGNTIYF.

This chain connects TRBV6-6 to TRBJ1-1; D may be TRBD1 (6 bases). This CDR3 is 13 amino acids long. Germline-derived CDR1 and CDR2 are MNHNY and SVGAGI (reference sequence). Trimming removed 8 bases from V and 8 bases from J, with 18 bases in between. Here the CDR3 reads CASRGAQGSEAFF. For the CDR3, the DNA is TGTGCCAGCCGTGGAGCACAGGGTTCCGAAGCTTTCTTT.

This clone was observed a single time. The chain couples TRBV5-1 to TRBJ2-5; 8 positions agree with TRBD2. The J segment lost 2 bases and the V segment lost 7 bases, leaving 4 bases of the junction unmatched. This CDR3 is 13 amino acids long. CDR1 is SGHRS and CDR2 is YFSETQ in the germline V gene. CDR3 amino acids: CASSGTSQETQYF. The CDR3 nucleotides are TGCGCCAGCTCCGGGACTAGTCAAGAGACCCAGTACTTC.

V usage is TRBV5-4 and J usage is TRBJ1-4, with 9 nucleotides matching TRBD1. The CDR3 totals 16 residues. From germline, CDR1 is SGHNT and CDR2 YYREEE (reference sequence). V lost 5 bases and J lost 6; bases outside the gene matches: 11. Here the CDR3 reads CASRGPGGQGDEKLFF. In DNA, the CDR3 is TGTGCCAGCAGAGGGCCGGGGGGACAGGGTGATGAAAAACTGTTTTTT.

V and J are TRBV4-2 and TRBJ1-1, with 9 bases lining up with TRBD1. The CDR3 loop spans 13 amino acids. Trimming cost V 6 bases and J 6 bases; bases outside gene matches: 5. The germline CDR1 and CDR2 sequences are LGHNA and YNFKEQ. The CDR3 reads CASSGQGRAEAFF. The CDR3 DNA reads TGTGCCAGCAGTGGACAGGGGAGAGCTGAAGCTTTCTTT.

J is TRBJ2-7 and V is TRBV10-3, with TRBD1 identical over 9 bases. The germline V gene encodes CDR1 ENHRY and CDR2 SYGVKD. Trimming took 5 bases from V and 8 from J; bases not matched to a gene: 19. This CDR3 has 17 residues. The CDR3 spells CAISLITRDRASHQQYF. The CDR3 DNA is TGTGCCATCAGTCTAATAACCCGGGACAGGGCTTCACATCAGCAGTACTTC.

The chain carries TRBV2 and TRBJ2-1; TRBD2 matches 10 bases. The CDR3 runs 15 residues. Unmatched junction bases numbered 8, after V lost 3 bases and J lost 9 bases. CDR1 is SNHLY and CDR2 is FYNNEI in the germline V gene. The CDR3 protein is CASSDPAGGHREQFF. The CDR3 DNA is TGTGCCAGCAGTGACCCAGCGGGGGGGCATCGTGAGCAGTTCTTC.

V is TRBV6-4 and J is TRBJ1-6; the D gene is possibly TRBD1 (6 bases). This CDR3 has 13 amino acids. The germline V gene encodes CDR1 MRHNA and CDR2 SNTAGT. Trimming pared 3 bases from V and 10 bases from J, leaving 10 bases between. The CDR3 is CASSEDRFSPLHF. In DNA, the CDR3 is TGTGCCAGCAGTGAAGACAGGTTCTCACCCCTCCACTTT.

The chain is built from TRBV5-5 and TRBJ1-1; TRBD1 matches 7 bases. This CDR3 spans 12 amino acids. V lost 4 bases to trimming and J lost 7 bases; unmatched junction nucleotides: 4. The germline CDR1 and CDR2 sequences are SGHKS and YYEKEE (reference sequence). CDR3 nucleotides: TGTGCCAGCAGCCGGGACAGCCATGAAGCTTTCTTT. Translation gives CASSRDSHEAFF.

This clone was recorded once. V usage is TRBV6-1 and J usage is TRBJ1-6, with 7 positions matching TRBD1. After removal of 2 bases from V and 8 bases from J, the junction contained 0 bases not matched to a gene. The CDR3 length is 13 residues. CDR1 and CDR2 (germline): MNHNS, SASEGT. The CDR3 nucleotides read TGTGCCAGCAGTGAACAGGGGGATTCACCCCTCCACTTT. The encoded protein is CASSEQGDSPLHF.

This sequence joins TRBV5-6 and TRBJ2-2; 10 bases fit TRBD1. The CDR3 loop spans 17 amino acids. The V and J ends lost 7 bases and 5 bases, in that order; junction bases with no gene match: 14. Germline CDR1 reads SGHDT; CDR2 reads YYEEEE. CDR3 nucleotides: TGTGCCAGCTTCCGGGACAGGGGTGTGCTTAGGACCGGGGAGCTGTTTTTT. This codes for CASFRDRGVLRTGELFF.

The chain uses TRBV2 and TRBJ2-7; 11 bases agree with TRBD1. There are 14 residues in the CDR3. With V trimmed by 5 bases and J by 4 bases, 4 bases remained unmatched. The germline V gene encodes CDR1 SNHLY and CDR2 FYNNEI. The CDR3, as DNA: TGTGCCAGCAGTAGAGGACAGGGGGCTTACGAGCAGTACTTC. This encodes CASSRGQGAYEQYF.

This clone was seen just once. The CDR3 reads CARSFMVLSSGLSYEQYF. DNA of the CDR3: TGTGCCAGAAGCTTTATGGTGCTCTCTAGCGGGTTATCCTACGAGCAGTACTTC. V gene TRBV7-5 combines with J gene TRBJ2-7; the D call of TRBD2 is as the table states it, not checked on the DNA. TRBV7-5 is a pseudogene locus. CDR3 length: 18 amino acids.

This sequence joins TRBV20-1 and TRBJ2-5; 8 nucleotides match TRBD1. In germline, CDR1 is DFQATT, CDR2 SNEGSKA (reference sequence). This CDR3 has 11 residues. The CDR3 protein is CSGQGQETQYF. CDR3 DNA: TGCAGCGGACAGGGCCAAGAGACCCAGTACTTC.

The chain has TRBV7-2 and TRBJ2-7, with 14 bases that match TRBD2. V was pared by 1 base and J by 7 bases, with 3 bases of the junction left unmatched. Germline assignment: CDR1 SGHTA and CDR2 FQGNSA. This CDR3 is built from 15 residues. CDR3 DNA sequence: TGTGCCAGCAGCTTAGGGAGGACTAGCGGGGGGGAGCAGTACTTC. It codes for CASSLGRTSGGEQYF.

The chain uses TRBV2 and TRBJ2-7; 7 bases are shared with TRBD1. The CDR3 consists of 14 residues. Per germline, CDR1 SNHLY and CDR2 FYNNEI. Trimming at V came to 2 bases and at J to 5 bases, leaving 6 bases not matched to a gene. DNA for the CDR3: TGTGCCAGCAGTGAACAGGGGGTCTTCCACGAGCAGTACTTC. It is translated as CASSEQGVFHEQYF.

The chain employs TRBV29-1 and TRBJ2-1; 10 bases line up with TRBD1. The ends lost 4 bases at V and 7 bases at J; junction bases unmatched: 16. Germline V CDR1 and CDR2: SQVTM, ANQGSEA. This CDR3 contains 17 residues. CDR3 bases: TGCAGCGTTGTGGGGACAGGGGCGAAAAATACGGGGAATGAGCAGTTCTTC. This sequence encodes CSVVGTGAKNTGNEQFF.

This clone was counted many times. J is TRBJ2-2 and V is TRBV7-2, with 8 bases fitting TRBD1. In germline, CDR1 is SGHTA, CDR2 FQGNSA. Trimming took 4 bases from V and 3 from J; bases not matched to a gene: 16. The CDR3 has 19 amino acids. The CDR3 nucleotides read TGTGCCAGCAGCTCGAGGCCCCAGCGGACAGGGATCGACACCGGGGAGCTGTTTTTT. It translates to CASSSRPQRTGIDTGELFF.

The V and J genes are TRBV11-2 and TRBJ2-1, with TRBD2 identical over 7 bases. CDR3 length: 12 residues. Trimming took 6 bases from V and 7 from J; bases not matched to a gene: 3. Germline values: CDR1 SGHAT, CDR2 FQNNGV. In nucleotides, the CDR3 is TGTGCCAGCAGTACCGGGGGGAATGAGCAGTTCTTC. It is translated as CASSTGGNEQFF.

V usage is TRBV18 and J usage is TRBJ2-5; D call uncertain. Germline assignment: CDR1 KGHSH and CDR2 LQKENI. The ends were cut back, 1 base at V and 3 bases at J, with 6 bases in the middle. The CDR3 loop spans 13 amino acids. The CDR3 loop is CASSPQREETQYF. The CDR3 nucleotides are TGTGCCAGCTCACCACAACGGGAAGAGACCCAGTACTTC.

This chain connects TRBV4-1 to TRBJ1-2; a possible D gene is TRBD1 (6 bases). From germline, CDR1 is MGHRA and CDR2 YSYEKL. This CDR3 has 15 residues. Trimming shortened V by 2 bases and J by 8 bases, and 18 bases separated the two germline ends. CDR3 region: CASSQMSTGMGGYTF. CDR3 nucleotide sequence: TGCGCCAGCAGCCAAATGTCTACAGGGATGGGAGGCTACACCTTC.